Below are 24 T cell receptor beta chains sequenced from a single sample in a study of blood T cell repertoires in COVID-19. Produced via immunoSEQ multiplex PCR; TCRdb's table is partial and in-frame only. The sample shows under 150,000 clones, about 80% of them seen only once. Source material: peripheral blood. The source is a man aged 65-85 years with active or convalescent COVID-19.

The sample holds one count of this clone. V is TRBV6-2 or TRBV6-3 and J is TRBJ1-1, with a tentative D call TRBD1 (6 bases). V was pared by 8 bases and J by 8 bases, with 18 bases between. Germline V gene sequence: CDR1 MNHEY, CDR2 SVGEGT. The CDR3 is made up of 13 amino acids. CDR3 sequence: CASRLGDNLEAFF. CDR3 in DNA: TGTGCCAGCCGCCTTGGGGACAACCTGGAAGCTTTCTTT.

In nucleotides, the CDR3 is TGTGCCAGCAGTTACTCCAGGTCCGGGACTTTTTCCTACGAGCAGTACTTC. As protein: CASSYSRSGTFSYEQYF. This sequence joins TRBV6-2 or TRBV6-3 and TRBJ2-7, with D tentatively TRBD2 (6 bases). Germline lookup yields CDR1 MNHEY and CDR2 SVGEGT. Trimming pared 0 bases from V and 1 base from J, leaving 16 bases between. The CDR3 totals 17 residues.

The V gene is TRBV6-1, the J gene TRBJ2-1, with 13 positions matching TRBD2. CDR3 size: 16 residues. Looked up from germline, CDR1 is MNHNS and CDR2 is SASEGT. The ends lost 0 bases at V and 6 bases at J; junction bases unmatched: 2. The CDR3 region has the DNA TGTGCCAGCAGTGAAGCACTAGCGGGGGGGACCAATGAGCAGTTCTTC. It is translated as CASSEALAGGTNEQFF.

The chain employs TRBV11-2 and TRBJ1-3; possibly TRBD1 for D (6 bases). The CDR3 runs to 15 residues. Trimming pared 4 bases from V and 7 bases from J, leaving 17 bases between. Germline CDR1 SGHAT, CDR2 FQNNGV. The CDR3 region has the DNA TGTGCCAGCAGCTCACAGGGAAGTAAAGGGAACACCATATATTTT. It encodes CASSSQGSKGNTIYF.

The chain recombines TRBV28 with TRBJ1-1; D gene unclear. CDR3 length equals 12 residues. Looked up from germline, CDR1 is MDHEN and CDR2 is SYDVKM. Trimming left V 7 bases short and J 5 bases short, with 11 bases between. The CDR3 loop is CASIGGRTEAFF. CDR3 nucleotides: TGTGCCAGCATCGGTGGGAGGACTGAAGCTTTCTTT. Complete variable domain (other parts from reference TRBV28 and TRBJ1-1): DVKVTQSSRYLVKRTGEKVFLECVQDMDHENMFWYRQDPGLGLRLIYFSYDVKMKEKGDIPEGYSVSREKKERFSLILESASTNQTSMYLCASIGGRTEAFFGQGTRLTVV.

V gene TRBV7-6 combines with J gene TRBJ2-1; 7 nucleotides align to TRBD2. CDR3 length: 15 amino acids. CDR1 and CDR2 from the germline V gene are SGHVS and FNYEAQ. V trimming: 4 bases; J trimming: 2 bases; junction bases outside the gene matches: 5. CDR3 DNA sequence: TGTGCCAGCAGCTCTTTAGCGGGCCCCTACAATGAGCAGTTCTTC. This sequence encodes CASSSLAGPYNEQFF. Looking up the rest from reference TRBV7-6 and TRBJ2-1 gives the full variable domain: GAGVSQSPRYKVTKRGQDVALRCDPISGHVSLYWYRQALGQGPEFLTYFNYEAQQDKSGLPNDRFSAERPEGSISTLTIQRTEQRDSAMYRCASSSLAGPYNEQFFGPGTRLTVL.

Here the CDR3 reads CASRTGGTEAFF. CDR3 DNA sequence: TGTGCCAGCAGGACAGGGGGCACTGAAGCTTTCTTT. V gene TRBV28 combines with J gene TRBJ1-1; 9 positions agree with TRBD1. The ends lost 6 bases at V and 4 bases at J; junction bases unmatched: 0. CDR1 and CDR2 from the germline V gene are MDHEN and SYDVKM. This CDR3 has 12 amino acids.

The chain combines TRBV7-9 with TRBJ2-1; 9 nucleotides align to TRBD2. The CDR3 covers 15 residues. The V segment lost 3 bases and the J segment 7 bases; nucleotides outside the gene matches: 7. Germline loops: CDR1 SEHNR, CDR2 FQNEAQ (reference sequence). CDR3 DNA: TGTGCCAGCAGCTTCATCGAGCTAGCGGGGAATGAGCAGTTCTTC. Translating gives CASSFIELAGNEQFF.

The CDR3 DNA sequence: TGTGCCAGCAGTGAAGTTGGGCGAATGAACACTGAAGCTTTCTTT. It codes for CASSEVGRMNTEAFF. J is TRBJ1-1 and V is TRBV2; D uncertain. Germline assignment: CDR1 SNHLY and CDR2 FYNNEI. V was trimmed by 1 base and J by 0 bases, leaving 9 bases between them. The CDR3 is 15 amino acids.

This chain uses TRBV3-1 (or the pseudogene TRBV3-2) with TRBJ2-7; 10 bases line up with TRBD1. Trimming cost V 3 bases and J 5 bases; bases outside gene matches: 10. Germline V gene data show CDR1 as LGHDT and CDR2 as YNNKEL (reference sequence). CDR3 size: 16 residues. This CDR3 is CASSQHPPGTGDEQYF. CDR3 in DNA: TGTGCCAGCAGCCAGCATCCTCCCGGGACAGGGGACGAGCAGTACTTC.

The gene calls are TRBV4-1 and TRBJ2-2; TRBD2 agrees at 9 bases. The trim removed 4 bases at V and 4 bases at J, leaving 10 bases unmatched. Germline CDR1 MGHRA, CDR2 YSYEKL. There are 17 residues in the CDR3. CDR3 residues: CASSLHSGGEVTGELFF. The CDR3 DNA reads TGCGCCAGCAGCCTCCATAGCGGGGGCGAAGTCACCGGGGAGCTGTTTTTT.

The rearrangement links TRBV9 to TRBJ1-2; possibly TRBD1 for D (6 bases). Germline V gene lookup returns CDR1 SGDLS and CDR2 YYNGEE. The CDR3 has 14 amino acids. V was cut by 2 bases and J by 3 bases, with 11 bases left in between. The CDR3 coding sequence is TGTGCCAGCAGCGTGGACACAGGGTACTATGGCTACACCTTC. This translates into CASSVDTGYYGYTF.

This chain links TRBV10-1 with TRBJ2-7; 12 bases map to TRBD1. Germline assignment: CDR1 WNHNN and CDR2 SYGVQD (reference sequence). V lost 6 bases to trimming and J lost 5 bases; unmatched junction nucleotides: 32. This CDR3 comprises 23 residues. This chain's CDR3 is CASRDGVKRDRGRLRLVSDEQYF. The CDR3 DNA reads as TGCGCCAGCAGGGACGGGGTTAAGAGGGACAGGGGGCGCTTAAGGCTAGTTTCCGACGAGCAGTACTTC.

This clone was detected a few times. V is TRBV19 and J is TRBJ2-2, with TRBD2 matching 7 bases. V was clipped by 7 bases and J by 7 bases; unmatched bases: 9. Germline CDR1 is LNHDA and CDR2 is SQIVND (reference sequence). This CDR3 region has 14 residues. DNA for the CDR3: TGTGCCAGTAATACGCGGGAGTTGGACGGGGAGCTGTTTTTT. It codes for CASNTRELDGELFF.

The chain couples TRBV27 to TRBJ2-7; 11 nucleotides agree with TRBD2. Germline assignment: CDR1 MNHEY and CDR2 SMNVEV (reference sequence). V gave up 6 bases and J gave up 5 bases; unmatched junction bases: 6. CDR3 size: 14 residues. For the CDR3, the DNA is TGTGCCAGCAGGTTAGCGGGAGGGCCCCACGAGCAGTACTTC. Its translation is CASRLAGGPHEQYF.

This clone was recorded once. The gene calls are TRBV3-1 (or the pseudogene TRBV3-2) and TRBJ1-4; D possibly corresponds to TRBD1 (6 bases). CDR1 is LGHDT and CDR2 is YNNKEL in the germline V gene (reference sequence). The CDR3 has 15 residues. Trimming stripped 2 bases from V and 8 bases from J, with 15 bases between. DNA for the CDR3: TGTGCCAGCAGCCAAATGCGAGGGGGAGTCGAAAAACTGTTTTTT. As protein: CASSQMRGGVEKLFF.

The CDR3 sequence is CASSRGDRGGYSNQPQHF. CDR3 nucleotides: TGTGCCAGCAGCCGCGGGGACAGGGGAGGCTATAGCAATCAGCCCCAGCATTTT. The chain has TRBV21-1 and TRBJ1-5; the table's D gene call, TRBD1, was not cross checked with the DNA. TRBV21-1 has pseudogene status. The CDR3 has 18 residues.

This chain connects TRBV29-1 to TRBJ2-2; unclear D gene. V was cut by 4 bases and J by 4 bases, with 13 bases left in between. Germline CDR1 SQVTM, CDR2 ANQGSEA. The CDR3 is 14 residues long. The CDR3 here is CSVAENLSTGELFF. In DNA form, the CDR3 reads TGCAGCGTTGCGGAGAATCTCAGCACCGGGGAGCTGTTTTTT.

The chain combines TRBV11-3 with TRBJ2-1; perhaps TRBD2 as D (6 bases). Trimming took 4 bases from V and 10 from J, leaving 17 bases between them. Germline V gives CDR1 SGHNT, CDR2 YENEEA. The CDR3 has 14 residues. The CDR3 region is CASSSRRARGEQFF. The CDR3 nucleotides are TGTGCCAGCAGCTCCCGGAGGGCACGCGGAGAGCAGTTCTTC. Filled out from reference TRBV11-3 and TRBJ2-1, the complete variable domain reads EAGVVQSPRYKIIEKKQPVAFWCNPISGHNTLYWYLQNLGQGPELLIRYENEEAVDDSQLPKDRFSAERLKGVDSTLKIQPAELGDSAVYLCASSSRRARGEQFFGPGTRLTVL.

The genes are TRBV18 and TRBJ1-2; D remains unclear. The V gene lost 2 bases and the J gene lost 0 bases, with 10 bases spanning the gap. Germline V gene sequence: CDR1 KGHSH, CDR2 LQKENI. This CDR3 contains 15 residues. The CDR3 is CASSPIGDPNYGYTF. The CDR3 DNA is TGTGCCAGCTCACCAATCGGGGATCCTAACTATGGCTACACCTTC.

This rearrangement joins TRBV5-4 to TRBJ1-2; 12 positions agree with TRBD1. Germline V lookup: CDR1 SGHNT, CDR2 YYREEE (reference sequence). V was pared by 3 bases and J by 7 bases, with 7 bases of the junction left unmatched. The CDR3 runs to 15 residues. The CDR3 DNA reads TGTGCCAGCAGCTCCCCGGGACAGGGGGCCTCTGGCTACACCTTC. This translates into CASSSPGQGASGYTF.

The chain joins TRBV18 to TRBJ2-7, with 9 bases matching TRBD2. The CDR3 has 15 amino acids. The germline CDR1 and CDR2 sequences are KGHSH and LQKENI. The junction had 5 bases not matched to a gene; V was cut back by 3 bases and J by 2 bases. The CDR3 loop reads CASSPDAGGAYEQYF. CDR3 bases: TGTGCCAGCTCACCGGATGCGGGGGGGGCCTACGAGCAGTACTTC.

V usage is TRBV19 and J usage is TRBJ1-3; TRBD1 agrees at 7 bases. The CDR3 consists of 14 residues. J lost 3 bases, V lost 6 bases, and 5 bases had no gene match. The germline V gene encodes CDR1 LNHDA and CDR2 SQIVND (reference sequence). The CDR3 sequence: CASRADRSGNTIYF. CDR3 bases: TGTGCCAGTAGAGCGGACAGGAGTGGAAACACCATATATTTT. The entire variable domain, with the rest obtained from reference TRBV19 and TRBJ1-3, is as follows: DGGITQSPKYLFRKEGQNVTLSCEQNLNHDAMYWYRQDPGQGLRLIYYSQIVNDFQKGDIAEGYSVSREKKESFPLTVTSAQKNPTAFYLCASRADRSGNTIYFGEGSWLTVV.

The chain recombines TRBV18 with TRBJ1-6; D not resolved. This CDR3 region has 15 residues. Deletions cut 4 bases from V and 8 bases from J, with 15 bases between. Germline lookup yields CDR1 KGHSH and CDR2 LQKENI. As DNA, the CDR3 is TGTGCCAGCTCACTAGGACCCAGCGGATATTCACCCCTCCACTTT. The encoded protein is CASSLGPSGYSPLHF.